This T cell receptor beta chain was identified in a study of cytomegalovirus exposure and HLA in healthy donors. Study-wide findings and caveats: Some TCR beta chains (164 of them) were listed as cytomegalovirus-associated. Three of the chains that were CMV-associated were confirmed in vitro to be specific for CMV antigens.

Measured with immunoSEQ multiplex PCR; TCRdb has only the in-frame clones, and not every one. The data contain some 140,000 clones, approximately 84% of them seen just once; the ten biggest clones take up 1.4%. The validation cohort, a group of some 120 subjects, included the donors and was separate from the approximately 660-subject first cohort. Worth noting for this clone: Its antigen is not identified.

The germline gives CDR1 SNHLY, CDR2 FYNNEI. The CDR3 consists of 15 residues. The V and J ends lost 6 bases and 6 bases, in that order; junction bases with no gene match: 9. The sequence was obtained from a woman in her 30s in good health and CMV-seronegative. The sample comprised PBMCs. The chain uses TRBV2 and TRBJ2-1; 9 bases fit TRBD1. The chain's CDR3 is CASRMWGQGRNEQFF. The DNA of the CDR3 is TGTGCCAGCAGGATGTGGGGACAGGGCCGCAATGAGCAGTTCTTC.